The sequence of this T cell receptor beta chain was determined in a study of Tregs in tolerant kidney transplant recipients. General study points: Expanding Tregs on activated donor B cells appeared to best identify donor-specific TCRbeta clones. Validation in larger populations is needed because few patients were studied. No direct test of biological reproducibility was done here.

Concerning this clone: Its target is not known.

The CDR3 sequence is 13 residues long. Deletions cut 3 bases from V and 0 bases from J, with 6 bases between. CDR1 and CDR2 from the germline V gene are SNHLY and FYNNEI. CD4+CD25+CD127- Tregs, CD4+CD25- non-Tregs, CD4 and CD8 cells were sorted. Using immunoSEQ multiplex PCR, the repertoire was profiled, and TCRdb retains in-frame clones only, with some absent. Of around 50,000 clones listed, approximately 82% are singletons. The rearrangement links TRBV2 to TRBJ2-7; D is unclear. This TCR came from a human donor in good health. The specimen sequenced was CD4+ T cells from blood. DNA of the CDR3: TGTGCCAGCAGTGATCTGAGCTCCTACGAGCAGTACTTC. Encoded protein: CASSDLSSYEQYF.